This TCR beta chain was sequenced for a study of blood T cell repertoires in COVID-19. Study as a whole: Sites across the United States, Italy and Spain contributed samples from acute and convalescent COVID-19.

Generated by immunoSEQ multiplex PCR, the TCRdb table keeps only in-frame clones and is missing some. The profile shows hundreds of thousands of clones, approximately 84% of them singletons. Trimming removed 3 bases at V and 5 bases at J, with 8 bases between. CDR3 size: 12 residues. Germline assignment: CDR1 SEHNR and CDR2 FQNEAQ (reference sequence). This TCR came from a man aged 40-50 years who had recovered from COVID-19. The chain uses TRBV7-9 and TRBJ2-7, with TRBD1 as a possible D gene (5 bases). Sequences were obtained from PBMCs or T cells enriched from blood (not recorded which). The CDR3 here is CASSFGQDEQYF. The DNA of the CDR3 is TGTGCCAGCAGCTTCGGACAAGACGAGCAGTACTTC.